The present TCR beta chain was sequenced within a study of cytomegalovirus exposure and HLA in healthy donors. The repertoire was sequenced with immunoSEQ multiplex PCR; TCRdb's copy has only in-frame clones and lacks some. The table lists some 150,000 clones, approximately 91% of them singletons. The CDR3 length is 14 residues. The V end lost 5 bases, the J end lost 1 base, and 14 bases lay between the germline ends. Germline loops: CDR1 GTSNPN, CDR2 SVGIG (reference sequence). This clone appeared a single time. The V and J genes are TRBV30 and TRBJ1-1; the D gene is possibly TRBD1 (6 bases). The specimen was PBMCs. The origin of this receptor is a man aged 18 to 29 in good health and CMV-seronegative. CDR3 sequence: CAWDEGQTNTEAFF. For the CDR3, the DNA is TGTGCCTGGGACGAAGGACAGACGAACACTGAAGCTTTCTTT.